The entry below gives a single TCR beta chain sequence along with its context. The data are from a study of blood T cell repertoires in COVID-19. Study details: Samples came from the United States, Italy and Spain, spanning acute and convalescent COVID-19.

Authors' data handling: The authors estimated nucleated cell counts from reference gene primer amplification. The repertoire was sequenced with immunoSEQ multiplex PCR; TCRdb's copy has only in-frame clones and lacks some. Clone size and the V and J calls come from that table; the DNA yielded D and trimming. The data hold about 170,000 clones, with about four fifths observed a single time. Material: peripheral blood. The source of this sequence is an elderly woman with acute or convalescent COVID-19.

The CDR3 spells CARGTGSNYNSPLHF. The CDR3 DNA sequence: TGTGCCCGCGGGACAGGGAGCAACTATAATTCACCCCTCCACTTT. The chain carries TRBV30 and TRBJ1-6; 9 positions agree with TRBD1. Trimming cost V 8 bases and J 3 bases; bases outside gene matches: 8. CDR1 is GTSNPN, CDR2 SVGIG, per germline (reference sequence). This CDR3 has 15 amino acids.